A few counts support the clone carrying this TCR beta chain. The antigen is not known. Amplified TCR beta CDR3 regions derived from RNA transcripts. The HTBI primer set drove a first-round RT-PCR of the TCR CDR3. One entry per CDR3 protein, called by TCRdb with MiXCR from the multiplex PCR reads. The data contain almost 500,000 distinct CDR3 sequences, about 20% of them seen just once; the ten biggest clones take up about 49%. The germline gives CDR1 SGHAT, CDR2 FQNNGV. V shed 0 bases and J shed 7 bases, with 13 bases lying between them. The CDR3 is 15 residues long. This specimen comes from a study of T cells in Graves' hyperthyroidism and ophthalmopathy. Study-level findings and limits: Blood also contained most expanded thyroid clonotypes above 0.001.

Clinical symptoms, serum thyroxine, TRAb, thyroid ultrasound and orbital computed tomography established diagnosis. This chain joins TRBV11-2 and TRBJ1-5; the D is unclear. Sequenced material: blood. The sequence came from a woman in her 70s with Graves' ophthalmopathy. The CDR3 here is CASSLDSPGIQPQHF. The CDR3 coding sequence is TGTGCCAGCAGCTTAGATTCCCCGGGAATACAGCCCCAGCATTTT.